The next 21 T cell receptor beta chains were all read from a single sample in a study of cytomegalovirus exposure and HLA in healthy donors (dated by TCRdb to 2015 to 2018). The library was generated by the immunoSEQ multiplex PCR assay. The multiplex PCR relied on a mix of 60 forward primers for TCR Vbeta segments and 13 reverse primers for TCR Jbeta segments. The table was pulled from immuneACCESS by TCRdb, which kept in-frame rearrangements only. Such tables lose some clones; where checked, under half of the loss comes from unresolved V genes, and the rest has no known cause. The sample table shows approximately 83,000 clones, and around 82% are seen once. The ten most abundant clones make up around 2% of the sample. The source material was PBMCs. Every receptor here comes from a man aged 18 to 35 in good health and CMV-seronegative.

V usage is TRBV6-6 and J usage is TRBJ1-6; D is perhaps TRBD1 (5 bases). V lost 2 bases and J 4 bases, leaving 6 bases between the germline ends. The V gene's germline CDR1 is MNHNY and CDR2 SVGAGI (reference sequence). The CDR3 contains 14 residues. The CDR3 bases are TGTGCCAGCAGTTACGCAGGGTATAATTCACCCCTCCACTTT. Translation: CASSYAGYNSPLHF.

V is TRBV10-3 and J is TRBJ2-3, with 8 positions matching TRBD1. The ends lost 4 bases at V and 0 bases at J; junction bases unmatched: 6. The germline V gene has CDR1 ENHRY and CDR2 SYGVKD. CDR3 length: 16 residues. CDR3 residues: CAISAQGQVSTDTQYF. In DNA form, the CDR3 reads TGTGCCATCAGTGCCCAGGGACAGGTTAGCACAGATACGCAGTATTTT.

V usage is TRBV12-5 and J usage is TRBJ1-3, with D hard to call. The germline gives CDR1 LGHNT, CDR2 FRNRAP. V lost 5 bases and J lost 11, with 13 bases in between. CDR3 length: 12 residues. The CDR3 region is CASGQAFPSIYF. CDR3 in DNA: TGTGCTAGTGGTCAAGCCTTCCCTTCCATATATTTT.

This chain joins TRBV5-1 and TRBJ1-2; 7 bases align to TRBD1. The germline gives CDR1 SGHRS, CDR2 YFSETQ. Unmatched junction bases numbered 10, after V lost 4 bases and J lost 7 bases. This CDR3 has 14 amino acids. CDR3 DNA: TGCGCCAGCAGCCCCAGCTTACAGGGGAGTGGCTACACCTTC. Its protein product is CASSPSLQGSGYTF. Based on the CDR3 plus reference TRBV5-1 and TRBJ1-2, the full variable domain is KAGVTQTPRYLIKTRGQQVTLSCSPISGHRSVSWYQQTPGQGLQFLFEYFSETQRNKGNFPGRFSGRQFSNSRSEMNVSTLELGDSALYLCASSPSLQGSGYTFGSGTRLTVV.

The table lists this clone with a few counts. This rearrangement joins TRBV5-1 to TRBJ2-7; D is possibly TRBD1 (6 bases). Germline V lookup: CDR1 SGHRS, CDR2 YFSETQ. Between the trimmed V and J ends, which lost 4 bases and 7 bases, there was a span of 15 bases. CDR3 size: 13 residues. The CDR3 region is CASSTQTGPEQYF. CDR3 in DNA: TGCGCCAGCAGCACCCAGACAGGCCCTGAGCAGTACTTC.

This CDR3 is CASSDTAGITEAFF. The CDR3 nucleotides are TGTGCCAGCAGCGACACTGCGGGGATCACTGAAGCTTTCTTT. The rearrangement links TRBV9 to TRBJ1-1; D remains unclear. V gave up 3 bases and J gave up 4 bases, with 13 bases separating them. The CDR3 loop spans 14 amino acids. Per germline, CDR1 SGDLS and CDR2 YYNGEE.

This clone was seen a single time. V is TRBV19 and J is TRBJ1-2; no definite D call. Germline V gene data show CDR1 as LNHDA and CDR2 as SQIVND (reference sequence). V dropped 8 bases and J dropped 0 bases, with 13 bases sitting between them. The CDR3 contains 14 residues. CDR3 bases: TGTGCCAGTTGGACTCTTTCCCCTAACTATGGCTACACCTTC. Encoded protein: CASWTLSPNYGYTF.

The chain combines TRBV4-1 with TRBJ1-1; 10 positions agree with TRBD1. The germline V gene encodes CDR1 MGHRA and CDR2 YSYEKL. J gave up 6 bases and V 2 bases, and 9 bases lay outside the gene matches. The CDR3 consists of 16 residues. CDR3 sequence (DNA): TGCGCCAGCAGCCAAAAAACCGGGACAGGGGCCGCTGAAGCTTTCTTT. This sequence encodes CASSQKTGTGAAEAFF.

The CDR3 here is CASSYSISGQETQYF. DNA of the CDR3: TGTGCCAGCAGTTACTCGATCTCAGGCCAAGAGACCCAGTACTTC. V is TRBV6-5 and J is TRBJ2-5; D not certain. Deletions cut 0 bases from V and 1 base from J, with 9 bases between. Germline-derived CDR1 and CDR2 are MNHEY and SVGAGI. The CDR3 has 15 residues.

The V call is TRBV7-6, the J call TRBJ1-4; D possibly corresponds to TRBD1 (5 bases). The germline V and J ends were trimmed by 5 bases and 2 bases, with 15 bases remaining between them. This CDR3 contains 16 residues. Germline CDR1 and CDR2: SGHVS and FNYEAQ. The CDR3 spells CASSPMSGGTNEKLFF. The CDR3, as DNA: TGTGCCAGCAGCCCGATGTCCGGGGGGACTAATGAAAAACTGTTTTTT.

The genes are TRBV18 and TRBJ1-1; perhaps TRBD1 as D (5 bases). This CDR3 is 14 amino acids long. V was cut by 2 bases and J by 10 bases, with 17 bases left in between. Germline loops: CDR1 KGHSH, CDR2 LQKENI. The chain's CDR3 is CASSPTLMAGGAFF. The CDR3, as DNA: TGTGCCAGCTCACCAACGTTGATGGCCGGGGGAGCTTTCTTT.

This sequence joins TRBV4-2 and TRBJ1-6; the match to TRBD1 covers 8 bases. The CDR3 spans 17 residues. The J segment lost 6 bases and the V segment lost 3 bases, leaving 10 bases of the junction unmatched. Germline CDR1 reads LGHNA; CDR2 reads YNFKEQ. The CDR3 protein is CASSQGASGTGNSPLHF. The CDR3 nucleotides are TGTGCCAGCAGCCAGGGCGCCTCCGGGACAGGTAATTCACCCCTCCACTTT.

This clone showed up just a few times. The chain uses TRBV5-1 and TRBJ2-3; perhaps TRBD1 as D (7 bases). Germline values: CDR1 SGHRS, CDR2 YFSETQ. Trimming pared 4 bases from V and 6 bases from J, leaving 21 bases between. CDR3 length: 16 amino acids. The CDR3 loop is CASSRDSDRSRDTQYF. DNA of the CDR3: TGCGCCAGCAGCAGGGACTCGGACAGGTCAAGGGATACGCAGTATTTT.

The CDR3, as DNA: TGTGCCAGCAGCTTGGTCGGAGTCAACTATGGCTACACCTTC. Its protein is CASSLVGVNYGYTF. The V and J genes are TRBV5-4 and TRBJ1-2, with unresolved D. The germline CDR1 and CDR2 sequences are SGHNT and YYREEE (reference sequence). Trimming left V 0 bases short and J 2 bases short, with 8 bases between. There are 14 residues in the CDR3.

This clone showed up just once. The rearrangement links TRBV19 to TRBJ1-1, with D perhaps matching TRBD1 (5 bases). Trimming left V 6 bases short and J 0 bases short, with 11 bases between. From germline, CDR1 is LNHDA and CDR2 SQIVND (reference sequence). CDR3 length equals 14 residues. The CDR3 is CASRGGNMNTEAFF. As DNA, the CDR3 is TGTGCCAGTAGGGGGGGTAACATGAACACTGAAGCTTTCTTT.

DNA for the CDR3: TGTGCCAGCAGTTACTCCTCGAGCACTGAAGCTTTCTTT. This translates into CASSYSSSTEAFF. The chain links TRBV6-5 to TRBJ1-1; D is unclear. Deletions cut 0 bases from V and 4 bases from J, with 6 bases between. The CDR3 extends over 13 amino acids. CDR1 is MNHEY and CDR2 is SVGAGI in the germline V gene.

V and J are TRBV18 and TRBJ1-4; possibly TRBD1 for D (5 bases). V gave up 2 bases and J gave up 4 bases, with 11 bases separating them. The CDR3 sequence is 15 residues long. Germline CDR1 is KGHSH and CDR2 is LQKENI. The CDR3 reads CASSPMAQGNEKLFF. In DNA form, the CDR3 reads TGTGCCAGCTCACCAATGGCTCAGGGTAATGAAAAACTGTTTTTT. The full variable domain, its missing parts supplied by reference TRBV18 and TRBJ1-4, is NAGVMQNPRHLVRRRGQEARLRCSPMKGHSHVYWYRQLPEEGLKFMVYLQKENIIDESGMPKERFSAEFPKEGPSILRIQQVVRGDSAAYFCASSPMAQGNEKLFFGSGTQLSVL.

Concerning this clone itself: The junction shows a germline mismatch at one end, possibly a read error. The chain employs TRBV5-1 and TRBJ2-5, with 12 nucleotides matching TRBD2. CDR3 size: 15 residues. The germline V gene encodes CDR1 SGHRS and CDR2 YFSETQ. The CDR3 protein is CASGLLAGGVETQYF. CDR3 coding DNA: TGCGCCAGCGGCTTACTAGCGGGGGGTGTGGAGACCCAGTACTTC.

The gene calls are TRBV6-5 and TRBJ1-5; D is possibly TRBD1 (5 bases). The CDR3 has 15 residues. The V gene's germline CDR1 is MNHEY and CDR2 SVGAGI. The V gene lost 6 bases and the J gene lost 6 bases, with 18 bases spanning the gap. Here the CDR3 DNA reads TGTGCCAGCAGGCCAGGGATAGGGCTCAGTCAGCCCCAGCATTTT. This codes for CASRPGIGLSQPQHF.

The gene calls are TRBV4-1 and TRBJ2-6; 10 nucleotides line up with TRBD2. Trimming at V came to 4 bases and at J to 0 bases, leaving 12 bases not matched to a gene. There are 20 residues in the CDR3. Looked up from germline, CDR1 is MGHRA and CDR2 is YSYEKL. The CDR3 spells CASSPPPQRGGRSGANVLTF. Written as DNA, the CDR3 is TGCGCCAGCAGCCCACCCCCTCAGCGGGGGGGCCGCTCTGGGGCCAACGTCCTGACTTTC.

CDR3 DNA sequence: TGTGCCAGCAGCGTAGGGATCAGGCAGGTGAACACCGGGGAGCTGTTTTTT. It encodes CASSVGIRQVNTGELFF. The V and J genes are TRBV9 and TRBJ2-2, with D unclear. Germline CDR1 is SGDLS and CDR2 is YYNGEE. This CDR3 has 17 amino acids. The V and J ends lost 0 bases and 1 base respectively, with 13 bases between them.